These 27 T cell receptor beta chains share one sample of origin, sequenced in a study of memory CD4+ T cells and cytomegalovirus serostatus. Sequencing used immunoSEQ multiplex PCR; TCRdb keeps in-frame clones, though not all of them. Of more than 45,000 clones listed, roughly 74% are singletons. Single viable CD3+CD4+CD8-CD45RO+ cells were sorted as the memory CD4+ T cells. What was sequenced was memory CD4+ T cells from blood. The receptors derive from an adult in good health and CMV-seropositive.

The CDR3 sequence: CASSFVRPSNQPQHF. Here the CDR3 DNA reads TGTGCCAGCAGCTTTGTCCGACCTAGCAATCAGCCCCAGCATTTT. The chain carries TRBV7-9 and TRBJ1-5, with no clear D. This CDR3 has 15 residues. Germline loops: CDR1 SEHNR, CDR2 FQNEAQ (reference sequence). Trimming took off 3 bases at V and 0 bases at J, with 9 bases between the two ends.

The chain combines TRBV10-3 with TRBJ2-2, with D perhaps matching TRBD1 (6 bases). The CDR3 is 12 amino acids. Trimming cost V 5 bases and J 6 bases, with 7 bases left between them. Germline V lookup: CDR1 ENHRY, CDR2 SYGVKD. The CDR3 here is CAISTGSGELFF. The CDR3 nucleotides read TGTGCCATCAGTACAGGGTCCGGGGAGCTGTTTTTT.

The chain is built from TRBV18 and TRBJ1-1; D is unresolved. CDR1 KGHSH and CDR2 LQKENI come from the germline V gene. The CDR3 consists of 14 residues. V dropped 1 base and J dropped 3 bases, with 9 bases sitting between them. The CDR3 sequence is CASSPLGKDTEAFF. In DNA, the CDR3 is TGTGCCAGCTCACCACTAGGCAAGGACACTGAAGCTTTCTTT.

This clone has a single count. The genes are TRBV7-8 and TRBJ2-5; D not resolved. CDR3 length equals 13 residues. Germline values: CDR1 SGHVS, CDR2 FQNEAQ. V was shortened by 5 bases and J by 5 bases, with 12 bases between the two germline ends. CDR3 sequence reads: CASSQSPSETQYF. The CDR3 DNA reads as TGTGCCAGCAGCCAGAGCCCAAGCGAGACCCAGTACTTC.

This clone was counted between two and nine times. The chain carries TRBV7-2 and TRBJ2-5; 10 nucleotides match TRBD1. The CDR3 loop spans 15 amino acids. With V trimmed by 5 bases and J by 5 bases, 8 bases remained unmatched. Germline V gives CDR1 SGHTA, CDR2 FQGNSA. The chain's CDR3 is CASSPPGQGRETQYF. CDR3 nucleotides: TGTGCCAGCAGCCCGCCGGGACAGGGGCGTGAGACCCAGTACTTC.

V usage is TRBV6-1 and J usage is TRBJ2-3; D is uncertain. The CDR3 is 14 residues long. Looked up from germline, CDR1 is MNHNS and CDR2 is SASEGT. The V gene lost 1 base and the J gene lost 2 bases, with 7 bases spanning the gap. The CDR3 sequence: CASSEGDDTDTQYF. The CDR3 region has the DNA TGTGCCAGCAGTGAAGGTGACGACACAGATACGCAGTATTTT.

The chain is built from TRBV18 and TRBJ1-5, with D possibly TRBD1 on 5 matching bases. The germline V gene encodes CDR1 KGHSH and CDR2 LQKENI. This CDR3 contains 16 residues. V shed 3 bases and J shed 5 bases, with 17 bases lying between them. The CDR3 DNA reads TGTGCCAGCTCACCCCCCGGGGGGGAGGGAGATCAGCCCCAGCATTTT. Protein: CASSPPGGEGDQPQHF.

This clone turned up a few times. The J gene is TRBJ2-7, the V gene TRBV29-1; a weak D match, TRBD2 (5 bases). Germline CDR1 is SQVTM and CDR2 is ANQGSEA. V was trimmed by 7 bases and J by 2 bases, leaving 18 bases between them. The CDR3 loop spans 14 amino acids. In nucleotides, the CDR3 is TGCAGCGGCCGCGGGCCCTCAGTTCCCTACGAGCAGTACTTC. This gives the protein CSGRGPSVPYEQYF.

Written as DNA, the CDR3 is TGTGCCAGCAGTGGATCCGGGACCCTGGGCGGATACGAGCAGTACTTC. This sequence encodes CASSGSGTLGGYEQYF. This sequence joins TRBV6-1 and TRBJ2-7; the D call may be TRBD1 or TRBD2 (5 bases each). CDR3 length: 16 residues. V was trimmed by 4 bases and J by 4 bases, leaving 20 bases between them. Germline V lookup: CDR1 MNHNS, CDR2 SASEGT.

The V call is TRBV6-6, the J call TRBJ1-2, with a weak D call TRBD1 (5 bases). This CDR3 region has 12 residues. CDR1 and CDR2 (germline): MNHNY, SVGAGI (reference sequence). With 6 bases removed from V and 12 bases from J, the gap between germline ends came to 17 bases. In nucleotides, the CDR3 is TGTGCCAGCAGCCCCGGCAGGGTCGGCAACACCTTC. Encoded protein: CASSPGRVGNTF.

V usage is TRBV19 and J usage is TRBJ2-3, with 11 bases lining up with TRBD2. The CDR3 spans 14 residues. Germline V gene sequence: CDR1 LNHDA, CDR2 SQIVND (reference sequence). J lost 4 bases, V lost 8 bases, and 5 bases had no gene match. CDR3 region: CASLAGGQSDTQYF. The CDR3 DNA reads as TGTGCCAGTTTAGCGGGGGGGCAGTCAGATACGCAGTATTTT.

The chain recombines TRBV9 with TRBJ2-7, with D unresolved. Germline V gene sequence: CDR1 SGDLS, CDR2 YYNGEE. The CDR3 spans 14 residues. The ends were cut back, 4 bases at V and 4 bases at J, with 15 bases in the middle. CDR3: CASSPDNSLYEQYF. The CDR3 DNA reads as TGTGCCAGCAGCCCAGACAATAGTCTATACGAGCAGTACTTC.

The chain recombines TRBV2 with TRBJ1-4; tentatively, D is TRBD1 (5 bases). V was cut by 5 bases and J by 4 bases, with 11 bases left in between. The CDR3 spans 14 residues. CDR1 is SNHLY, CDR2 FYNNEI, per germline. CDR3 sequence (DNA): TGTGCCAGCAGTTTGGGGCGTAATAATGAAAAACTGTTTTTT. It codes for CASSLGRNNEKLFF.

This chain uses TRBV9 with TRBJ1-1; TRBD1 matches at 8 bases. The CDR3 runs to 15 residues. With V trimmed by 2 bases and J by 3 bases, 6 bases remained unmatched. Germline loops: CDR1 SGDLS, CDR2 YYNGEE. The CDR3 DNA reads as TGTGCCAGCAGCGTTCCAGGGGGCGGTCACACTGAAGCTTTCTTT. It specifies CASSVPGGGHTEAFF.

This chain connects TRBV23-1 to TRBJ1-1; D is uncertain. TRBV23-1 is an ORF, and what it does is uncertain. Trimming cost V 1 base and J 1 base, with 7 bases left between them. The CDR3 spans 14 residues. CDR3 sequence reads: CASSQLAQNTEAFF. Here the CDR3 DNA reads TGCGCCAGCAGTCAATTAGCGCAGAACACTGAAGCTTTCTTT.

J is TRBJ2-5 and V is TRBV5-1; D is perhaps TRBD2 (6 bases). The germline V gene has CDR1 SGHRS and CDR2 YFSETQ. Trimming took off 3 bases at V and 10 bases at J, with 22 bases between the two ends. This CDR3 comprises 15 residues. CDR3 region: CASSSKGGADEGQYF. CDR3 coding DNA: TGCGCCAGCAGCTCAAAAGGAGGGGCCGACGAGGGCCAGTACTTC.

The V gene is TRBV10-3, the J gene TRBJ1-1; unclear D gene. Trimming took 0 bases from V and 3 from J, leaving 8 bases between them. This CDR3 is built from 14 residues. Germline V CDR1 and CDR2: ENHRY, SYGVKD. The CDR3 coding sequence is TGTGCCATCAGTGAGTCCGTCTGGGACACTGAAGCTTTCTTT. Amino acids: CAISESVWDTEAFF.

This chain joins TRBV29-1 and TRBJ2-5, with D perhaps matching TRBD1 or TRBD2 (5 bases each). The CDR3 is 14 residues long. The V gene lost 0 bases and the J gene lost 5 bases, with 13 bases spanning the gap. CDR1 SQVTM and CDR2 ANQGSEA come from the germline V gene. The DNA for the CDR3 is TGCAGCGTTGAAGATCGGTGGGGGAAGGAGACCCAGTACTTC. The encoded protein is CSVEDRWGKETQYF.

V is TRBV15 and J is TRBJ1-6; a possible D gene is TRBD1 (5 bases). Trimming pared 4 bases from V and 11 bases from J, leaving 27 bases between. Germline V lookup: CDR1 LNHNV, CDR2 YYDKDF (reference sequence). CDR3 length: 18 amino acids. CDR3: CATSNSRDPWAFQPPLHF. Written as DNA, the CDR3 is TGTGCCACCAGCAACTCGCGGGACCCCTGGGCCTTTCAGCCACCCCTCCACTTT.

This rearrangement joins TRBV7-9 to TRBJ1-5; no clear D gene. The V gene lost 1 base and the J gene lost 2 bases, with 3 bases spanning the gap. Germline V gives CDR1 SEHNR, CDR2 FQNEAQ (reference sequence). This CDR3 is 13 amino acids long. Here the CDR3 reads CASSLDRNQPQHF. CDR3 nucleotides: TGTGCCAGCAGCTTAGACCGCAATCAGCCCCAGCATTTT.

The J gene is TRBJ2-7, the V gene TRBV13; D might be TRBD1 or TRBD2, each matching 5 bases. The V gene's germline CDR1 is PRHDT and CDR2 FYEKMQ (reference sequence). V was shortened by 5 bases and J by 2 bases, with 13 bases between the two germline ends. This CDR3 comprises 14 residues. For the CDR3, the DNA is TGTGCCAGCAGCCCAAGGGACCGAGCCTACGAGCAGTACTTC. Residues: CASSPRDRAYEQYF.

This sequence joins TRBV7-9 and TRBJ1-2; no definite D call. The germline V gene encodes CDR1 SEHNR and CDR2 FQNEAQ (reference sequence). With 1 base removed from V and 2 bases from J, the gap between germline ends came to 8 bases. This CDR3 contains 14 residues. The CDR3 spells CASSLGEGNYGYTF. In DNA form, the CDR3 reads TGTGCCAGCAGCTTAGGTGAGGGAAACTATGGCTACACCTTC.

This clone was seen once. The genes are TRBV14 and TRBJ1-1; D is unclear. The CDR3 consists of 16 residues. Germline loops: CDR1 SGHDN, CDR2 FVKESK. Deletions cut 0 bases from V and 0 bases from J, with 11 bases between. The CDR3 sequence: CASSQDLGNLNTEAFF. In DNA, the CDR3 is TGTGCCAGCAGCCAAGATCTCGGGAACTTGAACACTGAAGCTTTCTTT.

The V gene is TRBV27, the J gene TRBJ1-2; maybe TRBD1 (5 bases). Trimming took off 5 bases at V and 7 bases at J, with 11 bases between the two ends. CDR1 MNHEY and CDR2 SMNVEV come from the germline V gene (reference sequence). The CDR3 spans 12 residues. CDR3 sequence reads: CASSQLGGGYTF. DNA of the CDR3: TGTGCCAGCAGTCAGCTGGGGGGTGGCTACACCTTC.

This clone occurred a few times. The V and J genes are TRBV18 and TRBJ2-2; 8 nucleotides align to TRBD1. Trimming at V came to 5 bases and at J to 6 bases, leaving 8 bases not matched to a gene. Germline assignment: CDR1 KGHSH and CDR2 LQKENI. The CDR3 covers 15 residues. The CDR3 DNA reads TGTGCCAGCTCATCAACCGGACAGGGACCCGGGGAGCTGTTTTTT. Encoded protein: CASSSTGQGPGELFF.

The chain is built from TRBV5-1 and TRBJ2-7; 15 bases fit TRBD2. The junction had 4 bases not matched to a gene; V was cut back by 4 bases and J by 2 bases. This CDR3 has 16 amino acids. The germline CDR1 and CDR2 sequences are SGHRS and YFSETQ. The CDR3: CASSLRTSGGAYEQYF. CDR3 nucleotides: TGCGCCAGCAGCCTCCGGACTAGCGGGGGGGCCTACGAGCAGTACTTC.

This chain uses TRBV14 with TRBJ2-7; 10 bases map to TRBD1. The length of the CDR3 is 14 residues. Germline-derived CDR1 and CDR2 are SGHDN and FVKESK. The V segment lost 2 bases and the J segment 3 bases; nucleotides outside the gene matches: 1. Written as DNA, the CDR3 is TGTGCCAGCAGCCAACGGACAGGGGGCTACGAGCAGTACTTC. Translating it yields CASSQRTGGYEQYF. Full variable domain (missing parts from reference TRBV14 and TRBJ2-7): EAGVTQFPSHSVIEKGQTVTLRCDPISGHDNLYWYRRVMGKEIKFLLHFVKESKQDESGMPNNRFLAERTGGTYSTLKVQPAELEDSGVYFCASSQRTGGYEQYFGPGTRLTVT.